This TCR beta chain was recorded in a study of radiation and T cells in renal cell carcinoma. Only in-frame clones appear in the TCRdb table, and some are missing; sequencing was by immunoSEQ multiplex PCR. The sample records roughly 170,000 clones, about nine tenths being singletons. Time point specified: blood 4 weeks post-SBRT, at nephrectomy. The sample's treatment: 15 Gy SBRT to primary tumor, nephrectomy 4 weeks later. Trimming stripped 5 bases from V and 7 bases from J, with 11 bases between. Germline loops: CDR1 SGHVS, CDR2 FQNEAQ. CDR3 length: 12 amino acids. The sequencing here drew on blood, taken from a patient whose treatment included radiotherapy and nephrectomy. V is TRBV7-8 and J is TRBJ1-1, with D unclear. This receptor was obtained from a woman aged 50 to 65 with renal cell carcinoma. The CDR3 reads CASSLNRGEAFF. CDR3 sequence (DNA): TGTGCCAGCAGCCTAAATCGGGGTGAAGCTTTCTTT.